These 22 T cell receptor beta chains were all obtained from the same sample, sequenced in a study of CD4 T cells in relation to SARS-CoV-2 and coronaviruses. Profiling relied on immunoSEQ multiplex PCR, and the TCRdb table lists in-frame clones only, not all of them. The sample yields about 15,000 clones, around 76% seen once. CD4+ T cells from unexposed donors were obtained before the COVID-19 pandemic (2011-2018). Isolation of CD4+ T cells took place after less than 13 days in culture. For these TCRs, the target antigens are not known. What was sequenced was CD4+ T cells from PBMCs, cultured in vitro. The receptors originated from a human donor in good health.

V and J are TRBV5-1 and TRBJ1-4; D might be TRBD1 (6 bases). V was trimmed by 4 bases and J by 5 bases, leaving 12 bases between them. Germline V gene data show CDR1 as SGHRS and CDR2 as YFSETQ. This CDR3 is built from 14 residues. In DNA form, the CDR3 reads TGCGCCAGCAGCCCGGACAGTGTAAATGAAAAACTGTTTTTT. It codes for CASSPDSVNEKLFF. The variable domain in full, completed from reference TRBV5-1 and TRBJ1-4, reads KAGVTQTPRYLIKTRGQQVTLSCSPISGHRSVSWYQQTPGQGLQFLFEYFSETQRNKGNFPGRFSGRQFSNSRSEMNVSTLELGDSALYLCASSPDSVNEKLFFGSGTQLSVL.

The chain combines TRBV5-1 with TRBJ2-6, with D unclear. Trimming cost V 5 bases and J 1 base, with 4 bases left between them. The germline CDR1 and CDR2 sequences are SGHRS and YFSETQ. This CDR3 spans 13 amino acids. The CDR3 DNA reads as TGCGCCAGCAGGCAGTCTGGGGCCAACGTCCTGACTTTC. This encodes CASRQSGANVLTF.

V usage is TRBV12-3 or TRBV12-4 and J usage is TRBJ2-5, with D possibly matching TRBD2 (6 bases). CDR3 size: 12 residues. With 5 bases removed from V and 5 bases from J, the gap between germline ends came to 9 bases. CDR3 residues: CASSTSKETQYF. CDR3 nucleotide sequence: TGTGCCAGCAGTACTAGCAAGGAGACCCAGTACTTC.

The chain recombines TRBV19 with TRBJ2-4; D may be TRBD2 (5 bases). CDR3 length: 15 residues. Trimming removed 8 bases from V and 1 base from J, with 15 bases in between. Germline loops: CDR1 LNHDA, CDR2 SQIVND (reference sequence). CDR3 residues: CASPPLECAKNIQYF. The CDR3 coding sequence is TGTGCCAGTCCACCACTAGAGTGTGCCAAAAACATTCAGTACTTC. Looking up the rest from reference TRBV19 and TRBJ2-4 gives the full variable domain: DGGITQSPKYLFRKEGQNVTLSCEQNLNHDAMYWYRQDPGQGLRLIYYSQIVNDFQKGDIAEGYSVSREKKESFPLTVTSAQKNPTAFYLCASPPLECAKNIQYFGAGTRLSVL.

CDR3 region: CASSPLRRGSYNEQFF. CDR3 in DNA: TGTGCCAGCAGCCCGCTTCGGAGGGGCTCCTACAATGAGCAGTTCTTC. J is TRBJ2-1 and V is TRBV14; D may be TRBD2 (6 bases). The germline V and J ends were trimmed by 4 bases and 0 bases, with 13 bases remaining between them. Germline V gene sequence: CDR1 SGHDN, CDR2 FVKESK. The CDR3 contains 16 residues.

A few counts support this clone. J is TRBJ2-1 and V is TRBV6-6; D is possibly TRBD2 (6 bases). Germline V gene data show CDR1 as MNHNY and CDR2 as SVGAGI (reference sequence). The CDR3 extends over 12 amino acids. V gave up 6 bases and J gave up 10 bases, with 13 bases separating them. The CDR3 sequence: CASSSTSFEQFF. In nucleotides, the CDR3 is TGTGCCAGCAGCTCCACTAGCTTCGAGCAGTTCTTC.

The rearrangement joins TRBV29-1 to TRBJ2-5; a weak D match, TRBD2 (6 bases). Trimming cost V 6 bases and J 1 base, with 24 bases left between them. CDR3 length: 17 residues. Germline CDR1 reads SQVTM; CDR2 reads ANQGSEA. The CDR3 sequence: CSVGGTFSGRPQETQYF. As DNA, the CDR3 is TGCAGCGTAGGCGGTACCTTTTCCGGGAGACCCCAAGAGACCCAGTACTTC.

This chain joins TRBV7-3 and TRBJ2-3; no definite D call. Trimming removed 3 bases from V and 4 bases from J, with 11 bases in between. Germline V lookup: CDR1 SGHTA, CDR2 FQGTGA. This CDR3 has 14 residues. CDR3 nucleotides: TGTGCCAGCAGCTTTTCCAGAGACTCAGATACGCAGTATTTT. This gives the protein CASSFSRDSDTQYF.

The chain recombines TRBV18 with TRBJ1-1; 10 positions agree with TRBD1. CDR1 and CDR2 from the germline V gene are KGHSH and LQKENI. V shed 1 base, J shed 4 bases, and the junction held 0 bases outside the gene matches. The CDR3 has 14 amino acids. The CDR3 spells CASSPRDRGTEAFF. CDR3 nucleotides: TGTGCCAGCTCACCACGGGACAGGGGCACTGAAGCTTTCTTT.

V and J are TRBV5-5 and TRBJ1-1; D gene unclear. The CDR3 length is 14 residues. The V and J ends lost 1 base and 5 bases respectively, with 12 bases between them. Germline assignment: CDR1 SGHKS and CDR2 YYEKEE (reference sequence). CDR3 sequence (DNA): TGTGCCAGCAGCTTGACCGGGCGCGAGACTGAAGCTTTCTTT. Its protein product is CASSLTGRETEAFF. The variable domain in full, completed from reference TRBV5-5 and TRBJ1-1, reads DAGVTQSPTHLIKTRGQQVTLRCSPISGHKSVSWYQQVLGQGPQFIFQYYEKEERGRGNFPDRFSARQFPNYSSELNVNALLLGDSALYLCASSLTGRETEAFFGQGTRLTVV.

This chain links TRBV5-6 with TRBJ1-4; 7 bases match TRBD1. V shed 2 bases, J shed 6 bases, and the junction held 7 bases outside the gene matches. The CDR3 extends over 15 amino acids. CDR1 is SGHDT, CDR2 YYEEEE, per germline. CDR3 nucleotides: TGTGCCAGCAGCTTCCTCCAGACAGGGCATGAAAAACTGTTTTTT. As protein: CASSFLQTGHEKLFF.

The chain is built from TRBV5-1 and TRBJ2-3; 7 nucleotides match TRBD1. Germline CDR1 and CDR2: SGHRS and YFSETQ. CDR3 size: 14 residues. With V trimmed by 5 bases and J by 6 bases, 9 bases remained unmatched. DNA for the CDR3: TGCGCCAGCAGTCGAACAGGGGTGATCGATACGCAGTATTTT. Translating gives CASSRTGVIDTQYF.

V and J are TRBV11-2 and TRBJ2-3; 7 bases fit TRBD2. The CDR3 extends over 16 amino acids. J lost 0 bases, V lost 2 bases, and 5 bases had no gene match. Germline V gives CDR1 SGHAT, CDR2 FQNNGV. The DNA of the CDR3 is TGTGCCAGCAGCTTACGGGGGGTACACAGCACAGATACGCAGTATTTT. This sequence encodes CASSLRGVHSTDTQYF. The whole variable domain, filled in from reference TRBV11-2 and TRBJ2-3, reads EAGVAQSPRYKIIEKRQSVAFWCNPISGHATLYWYQQILGQGPKLLIQFQNNGVVDDSQLPKDRFSAERLKGVDSTLKIQPAKLEDSAVYLCASSLRGVHSTDTQYFGPGTRLTVL.

The rearrangement uses TRBV27 and TRBJ2-7, with no clear D. Germline CDR1 reads MNHEY; CDR2 reads SMNVEV (reference sequence). Trimming shortened V by 1 base and J by 5 bases, and 6 bases separated the two germline ends. The CDR3 runs 12 residues. CDR3 residues: CASSLWTHEQYF. Written as DNA, the CDR3 is TGTGCCAGCAGTTTATGGACCCACGAGCAGTACTTC.

The chain joins TRBV5-1 to TRBJ1-6, with a possible D match to TRBD1 (6 bases). The germline V gene has CDR1 SGHRS and CDR2 YFSETQ. The germline V and J ends were trimmed by 0 bases and 7 bases, with 11 bases remaining between them. There are 15 residues in the CDR3. CDR3 amino acids: CASSLDWTENSPLHF. CDR3 coding DNA: TGCGCCAGCAGCTTGGATTGGACAGAGAATTCACCCCTCCACTTT.

The V and J genes are TRBV6-2 or TRBV6-3 and TRBJ2-3; D is possibly TRBD2 (5 bases). This CDR3 contains 15 residues. Between the trimmed V and J ends, which lost 7 bases and 2 bases, there was a span of 16 bases. Per the germline V gene, CDR1 is MNHEY and CDR2 is SVGEGT. The CDR3 DNA reads as TGTGCCAGCACCCCACATTTGAGGGTCACAGATACGCAGTATTTT. It translates to CASTPHLRVTDTQYF.

This chain connects TRBV6-5 to TRBJ2-5, with a possible D match to TRBD2 (5 bases). Germline CDR1 is MNHEY and CDR2 is SVGAGI. This CDR3 comprises 13 residues. V was pared by 5 bases and J by 2 bases, with 9 bases between. CDR3 region: CASSHGIQETQYF. The CDR3 DNA follows: TGTGCCAGCAGTCACGGGATACAAGAGACCCAGTACTTC.

This chain uses TRBV6-1 with TRBJ2-1; D remains ambiguous. The CDR3 covers 11 residues. Germline CDR1 MNHNS, CDR2 SASEGT. Between the trimmed V and J ends, which lost 3 bases and 6 bases, there was a span of 3 bases. In nucleotides, the CDR3 is TGTGCCAGCAGTGATCTCAATGAGCAGTTCTTC. Amino acids: CASSDLNEQFF.

The chain has TRBV19 and TRBJ2-5; the D call may be TRBD1 or TRBD2 (5 bases each). CDR1 and CDR2 from the germline V gene are LNHDA and SQIVND (reference sequence). Trimming shortened V by 1 base and J by 4 bases, and 13 bases separated the two germline ends. The CDR3 has 15 residues. The DNA for the CDR3 is TGTGCCAGTAGTATAGGGGACCAGGCCGTAGAGACCCAGTACTTC. This codes for CASSIGDQAVETQYF.

The chain has TRBV13 and TRBJ2-1, with a possible D match to TRBD2 (5 bases). Trimming stripped 4 bases from V and 8 bases from J, with 18 bases between. CDR3 length: 15 residues. Germline CDR1 is PRHDT and CDR2 is FYEKMQ (reference sequence). CDR3 residues: CASSSQWNSGDEQFF. As DNA, the CDR3 is TGTGCCAGCAGCTCGCAATGGAACAGCGGCGATGAGCAGTTCTTC.

For the CDR3, the DNA is TGTGCCAGTACCGACAGGGTGGAAGGCTACACCTTC. Its translation is CASTDRVEGYTF. The rearrangement links TRBV19 to TRBJ1-2, with 7 positions matching TRBD1. CDR3 length: 12 residues. The junction had 7 bases not matched to a gene; V was cut back by 7 bases and J by 8 bases. Germline V gives CDR1 LNHDA, CDR2 SQIVND (reference sequence).

The rearrangement links TRBV7-9 to TRBJ1-5; D unresolved. This CDR3 spans 15 amino acids. Germline values: CDR1 SEHNR, CDR2 FQNEAQ (reference sequence). V lost 5 bases to trimming and J lost 0 bases, with 11 bases between them. In nucleotides, the CDR3 is TGTGCCAGCAGCCAGGACGGAAATAGCAATCAGCCCCAGCATTTT. Residues: CASSQDGNSNQPQHF.